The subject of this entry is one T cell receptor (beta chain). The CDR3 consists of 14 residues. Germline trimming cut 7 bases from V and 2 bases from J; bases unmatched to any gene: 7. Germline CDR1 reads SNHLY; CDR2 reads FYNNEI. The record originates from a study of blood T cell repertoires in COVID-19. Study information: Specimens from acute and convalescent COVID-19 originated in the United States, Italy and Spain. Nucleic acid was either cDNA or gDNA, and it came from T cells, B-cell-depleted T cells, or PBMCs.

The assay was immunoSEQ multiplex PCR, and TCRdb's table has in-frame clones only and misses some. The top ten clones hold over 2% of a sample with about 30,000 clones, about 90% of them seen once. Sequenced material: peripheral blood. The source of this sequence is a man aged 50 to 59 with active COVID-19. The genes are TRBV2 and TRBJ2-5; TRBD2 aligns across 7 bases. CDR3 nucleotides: TGTGCCAGCATTGGTGGGGGGGGACAAGAGACCCAGTACTTC. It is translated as CASIGGGGQETQYF.